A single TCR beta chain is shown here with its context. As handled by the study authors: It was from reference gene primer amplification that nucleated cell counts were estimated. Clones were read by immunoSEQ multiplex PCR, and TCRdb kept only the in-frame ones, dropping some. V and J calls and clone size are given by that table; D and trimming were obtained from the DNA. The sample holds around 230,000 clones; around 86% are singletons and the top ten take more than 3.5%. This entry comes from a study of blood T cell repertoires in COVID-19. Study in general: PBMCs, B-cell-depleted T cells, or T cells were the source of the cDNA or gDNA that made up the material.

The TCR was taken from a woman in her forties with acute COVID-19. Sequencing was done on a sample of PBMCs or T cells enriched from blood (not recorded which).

This CDR3 reads CASSESHWPGQGVAAFF. The DNA for the CDR3 is TGCGCCAGCAGCGAGTCGCATTGGCCGGGACAGGGGGTCGCTGCTTTCTTT. V is TRBV5-1 and J is TRBJ1-1, with 11 bases lining up with TRBD1. V shed 4 bases and J 11 bases; nucleotides not matched to a gene: 19. The CDR3 is 17 residues long. CDR1 SGHRS and CDR2 YFSETQ come from the germline V gene.